This TCR beta chain was retrieved from a study of blood T cells in healthy people across ages. This CDR3 is built from 16 residues. Germline-derived CDR1 and CDR2 are MDHEN and SYDVKM. The second PCR ran about 6 to 11 cycles with a sample-barcoded 5' primer and J-beta primers. Every single cDNA molecule received a tag from a template-switch adaptor with 12 random nucleotides. TCRdb analysed the 5' RACE reads with MiXCR anew, one entry per CDR3 protein. The sample carries 550,000 to 650,000 distinct CDR3 sequences, 27% recorded once. This clonotype appeared a few times. This sample also belongs to another study, concerning T cells of mothers and their children. That report notes: All donors were healthy and Caucasian; they were a few mothers and their six children. Mothers yielded over 8 million CDR3 reads, children 3 million to 3.5 million each.

Specimen: blood. V and J are TRBV28 and TRBJ2-5; D not resolved. The DNA matches TRBJ2-7 better at its end, which makes the J call doubtful. The TCR was taken from a boy under 10 years old in good health. The CDR3 sequence: CASSLASLVPHYEQYF. In DNA form, the CDR3 reads TGTGCCAGCAGTTTGGCGTCCCTAGTGCCCCACTACGAGCAGTACTTC.